This T cell receptor (beta chain) was captured by sequencing in a study of OX40 agonist ivuxolimab in advanced cancers. Background on the study: Those enrolled were roughly 85% male, with a mean age of around 55 years and ages from 23 to 79. Partial responses were observed in three patients, of whom one had hepatocellular carcinoma and two had cutaneous melanoma. General study results and limits: Expanded clones were, on average, more numerous among CD8+ T cells than CD4+. Both CD4+ and CD8+ T cell populations in blood had undergone clonal expansion by week 6 at 0.1 to 3.0 mg/kg.

Clones were sequenced by immunoSEQ multiplex PCR, and TCRdb holds only the in-frame ones, with some missing. The sample records tens of thousands of clones, 89% being singletons. The V gene end was trimmed by 1 base and the J gene end by 2 bases; junction bases not matched to a gene: 3. The CDR3 contains 15 residues. CDR1 is SGHVS and CDR2 is FQNEAQ in the germline V gene. For this clone: Its target is unknown.

The chain employs TRBV7-8 and TRBJ2-3, with 7 bases fitting TRBD1. The specimen comprised CD4+ or CD8+ T cells sorted from blood, sampled in a trial of the OX40 agonist ivuxolimab. The clonotype originates from an adult with an advanced solid tumor such as melanoma, head and neck, liver or kidney cancer. CDR3 coding DNA: TGTGCCAGCAGCTTAGGGCAGGGGGACACAGATACGCAGTATTTT. Amino acids: CASSLGQGDTDTQYF.